One and the same sample provided the 23 T cell receptor beta chains below, sequenced in a study of blood T cell repertoires in COVID-19. Data came from immunoSEQ multiplex PCR; TCRdb stores just in-frame clones and leaves some out. The sample lists about 200,000 clones, 70% to 85% occurring once. Specimen: peripheral blood. These receptors all stem from a man aged 45 to 65 who had recovered from COVID-19.

In its sample, this clone was seen a few times. V usage is TRBV11-2 and J usage is TRBJ2-1; D not resolved. The CDR3 runs 16 residues. Germline V gives CDR1 SGHAT, CDR2 FQNNGV. Trimming took off 0 bases at V and 0 bases at J, with 9 bases between the two ends. The CDR3 reads CASSLDRPSSYNEQFF. The DNA for the CDR3 is TGTGCCAGCAGCTTAGATAGGCCTAGCTCCTACAATGAGCAGTTCTTC.

J is TRBJ1-2 and V is TRBV5-1; TRBD1 is a possible D gene (5 bases). The germline CDR1 and CDR2 sequences are SGHRS and YFSETQ. There are 13 residues in the CDR3. The V end was cut by 3 bases, the J end by 8 bases, with 14 bases between. The CDR3 coding sequence is TGCGCCAGCAGCTCGGCGGGGCGAGACGGCTACACCTTC. It yields the protein CASSSAGRDGYTF.

This chain uses TRBV7-2 with TRBJ2-7, with a weak D call TRBD1 (6 bases). The CDR3 covers 14 residues. Germline V gene lookup returns CDR1 SGHTA and CDR2 FQGNSA. Trimming cost V 7 bases and J 2 bases, with 15 bases left between them. The CDR3 sequence is CASIRTANTYEQYF. CDR3 DNA: TGTGCCAGCATAAGGACAGCAAATACCTACGAGCAGTACTTC.

This rearrangement joins TRBV6-6 to TRBJ2-1; the D gene is possibly TRBD1 (6 bases). There are 13 residues in the CDR3. The germline V and J ends were trimmed by 4 bases and 10 bases, with 14 bases remaining between them. The germline V gene has CDR1 MNHNY and CDR2 SVGAGI (reference sequence). CDR3 sequence: CASSWPGAGEQFF. In DNA, the CDR3 is TGTGCCAGCAGTTGGCCAGGGGCTGGGGAGCAGTTCTTC.

The chain employs TRBV2 and TRBJ2-1; 9 positions match TRBD1. The CDR3 extends over 13 amino acids. Germline assignment: CDR1 SNHLY and CDR2 FYNNEI. With 6 bases clipped from V and 10 bases from J, the junction kept 7 bases outside the gene matches. Written as DNA, the CDR3 is TGTGCCAGCAGCCGGGACAGGGCCAGGGAGCAGTTCTTC. This translates into CASSRDRAREQFF.

In nucleotides, the CDR3 is TGTGCCAGCAGCTCTAACACAAGGGAGGGGGGAGGAGGAAACATTCAGTACTTC. This sequence encodes CASSSNTREGGGGNIQYF. This chain links TRBV7-6 with TRBJ2-4; D is perhaps TRBD2 (7 bases). CDR1 is SGHVS and CDR2 is FNYEAQ in the germline V gene. Trimming left V 4 bases short and J 6 bases short, with 25 bases between. The length of the CDR3 is 18 residues.

This rearrangement joins TRBV28 to TRBJ2-5; TRBD2 aligns across 7 bases. V lost 3 bases and J lost 5; bases outside the gene matches: 3. CDR3 size: 13 residues. Germline V lookup: CDR1 MDHEN, CDR2 SYDVKM. The CDR3 reads CASSLGLRETQYF. DNA for the CDR3: TGTGCCAGCAGTTTGGGACTAAGGGAGACCCAGTACTTC.

This clone appeared a single time. This sequence joins TRBV4-3 and TRBJ1-4, with D maybe TRBD1 (5 bases). The V gene's germline CDR1 is LGHNA and CDR2 YSLEER. The CDR3 extends over 14 amino acids. Between the trimmed V and J ends, which lost 1 base and 8 bases, there was a span of 11 bases. Written as DNA, the CDR3 is TGCGCCAGCAGCCAAGTGCCGGGGGTGGAAAAACTGTTTTTT. Protein sequence: CASSQVPGVEKLFF.

The chain couples TRBV27 to TRBJ2-6; D possibly corresponds to TRBD1 (5 bases). Germline-derived CDR1 and CDR2 are MNHEY and SMNVEV (reference sequence). This CDR3 has 18 amino acids. V lost 5 bases to trimming and J lost 2 bases, with 19 bases between them. This chain's CDR3 is CASSPRTGGAAGANVLTF. Here the CDR3 DNA reads TGTGCCAGCAGTCCAAGGACGGGTGGGGCAGCTGGGGCCAACGTCCTGACTTTC.

The V call is TRBV28, the J call TRBJ1-2, with D uncertain. Germline CDR1 reads MDHEN; CDR2 reads SYDVKM. This CDR3 region has 13 residues. V dropped 5 bases and J dropped 7 bases, with 14 bases sitting between them. This CDR3 reads CASSTGSGVGYTF. DNA for the CDR3: TGTGCCAGCAGTACGGGGTCCGGGGTTGGCTACACCTTC.

This chain connects TRBV3-1 (or the pseudogene TRBV3-2) to TRBJ2-7; TRBD2 matches at 11 bases. Germline V CDR1 and CDR2: LGHDT, YNNKEL (reference sequence). J gave up 4 bases and V 5 bases, and 4 bases lay outside the gene matches. The CDR3 consists of 14 residues. CDR3 in amino acids: CASSESSGRYEQYF. The CDR3 DNA follows: TGTGCCAGCAGCGAATCTAGCGGGAGGTACGAGCAGTACTTC.

V usage is TRBV5-5 and J usage is TRBJ2-7; maybe TRBD1 (5 bases). This CDR3 comprises 15 residues. Trimming removed 0 bases at V and 3 bases at J, with 13 bases between. CDR1 is SGHKS, CDR2 YYEKEE, per germline (reference sequence). For the CDR3, the DNA is TGTGCCAGCAGCTTGGGTCCCAGGGAAGTCTACGAGCAGTACTTC. This gives the protein CASSLGPREVYEQYF.

This rearrangement joins TRBV5-1 to TRBJ1-2; D may be TRBD1 (6 bases). This CDR3 has 15 residues. The V gene lost 4 bases and the J gene lost 3 bases, with 16 bases spanning the gap. CDR1 is SGHRS and CDR2 is YFSETQ in the germline V gene. The CDR3 loop reads CASSQGQGPYYGYTF. DNA for the CDR3: TGCGCCAGCAGCCAGGGACAAGGTCCGTACTATGGCTACACCTTC.

This chain's CDR3 is CASTPGTGTTQYF. The CDR3, as DNA: TGTGCCAGCACCCCCGGGACTGGGACGACCCAGTACTTC. This rearrangement joins TRBV6-5 to TRBJ2-5, with D maybe TRBD2 (6 bases). The CDR3 is made up of 13 amino acids. CDR1 is MNHEY, CDR2 SVGAGI, per germline. Deletions cut 7 bases from V and 7 bases from J, with 16 bases between.

The rearrangement joins TRBV3-1 (or the pseudogene TRBV3-2) to TRBJ2-7; possible D gene TRBD1, 6 bases. Germline CDR1 and CDR2: LGHDT and YNNKEL (reference sequence). This CDR3 has 13 amino acids. V lost 5 bases, J lost 6 bases, and 14 bases lay in between. The DNA of the CDR3 is TGTGCCAGCAGCTTATTCGGACAGAGCGAGCAGTACTTC. This translates into CASSLFGQSEQYF.

The rearrangement joins TRBV5-1 to TRBJ2-7; 9 nucleotides agree with TRBD2. With V trimmed by 4 bases and J by 7 bases, 12 bases remained unmatched. This CDR3 has 15 residues. CDR1 is SGHRS and CDR2 is YFSETQ in the germline V gene. In DNA, the CDR3 is TGCGCCAGCAGCCTGGCGTTAGCGGGAGTGTATGAGCAGTACTTC. It encodes CASSLALAGVYEQYF.

The chain recombines TRBV9 with TRBJ2-3; 7 bases fit TRBD1. V shed 4 bases and J 2 bases; nucleotides not matched to a gene: 7. There are 15 residues in the CDR3. Germline CDR1 SGDLS, CDR2 YYNGEE. The CDR3 region has the DNA TGTGCCAGCAGCCTTCATAGGGGGCCCACAGATACGCAGTATTTT. Translating it yields CASSLHRGPTDTQYF.

About this clone itself: Other DNA sequences in this specimen translate into the identical CDR3. This chain connects TRBV3-1 (or the pseudogene TRBV3-2) to TRBJ2-7; no definite D call. The CDR3 is 15 amino acids. Between the trimmed V and J ends, which lost 0 bases and 0 bases, there was a span of 9 bases. CDR1 LGHDT and CDR2 YNNKEL come from the germline V gene (reference sequence). CDR3 residues: CASSQDSTGSYEQYF. The CDR3 DNA sequence: TGTGCCAGCAGCCAAGATTCGACTGGCTCCTACGAGCAGTACTTC.

This clone has a handful of counts. The chain links TRBV9 to TRBJ2-7, with 7 bases lining up with TRBD2. Trimming took 5 bases from V and 2 from J; bases not matched to a gene: 13. The CDR3 has 16 residues. Germline V gene data show CDR1 as SGDLS and CDR2 as YYNGEE. The CDR3 sequence: CASSSGTNPAAYEQYF. The CDR3 DNA reads as TGTGCCAGCAGTTCCGGGACTAATCCCGCAGCCTACGAGCAGTACTTC. Based on the CDR3 plus reference TRBV9 and TRBJ2-7, the full variable domain is DSGVTQTPKHLITATGQRVTLRCSPRSGDLSVYWYQQSLDQGLQFLIQYYNGEERAKGNILERFSAQQFPDLHSELNLSSLELGDSALYFCASSSGTNPAAYEQYFGPGTRLTVT.

J is TRBJ2-7 and V is TRBV6-5, with 8 positions matching TRBD2. The CDR3 is made up of 14 amino acids. V was pared by 4 bases and J by 1 base, with 3 bases of the junction left unmatched. The V gene's germline CDR1 is MNHEY and CDR2 SVGAGI. CDR3 coding DNA: TGTGCCAGCAGTTTAGCGGGAACATCCTACGAGCAGTACTTC. It is translated as CASSLAGTSYEQYF.

This chain uses TRBV3-1 (or the pseudogene TRBV3-2) with TRBJ2-7, with TRBD1 identical over 11 bases. V was pared by 6 bases and J by 3 bases, with 7 bases of the junction left unmatched. The CDR3 is made up of 15 amino acids. CDR1 is LGHDT and CDR2 is YNNKEL in the germline V gene (reference sequence). The CDR3: CASSLTGQGVYEQYF. CDR3 DNA: TGTGCCAGCAGTCTTACGGGACAGGGGGTCTACGAGCAGTACTTC.

The rearrangement joins TRBV28 to TRBJ1-5; D is undetermined. V was shortened by 2 bases and J by 15 bases, with 11 bases between the two germline ends. From germline, CDR1 is MDHEN and CDR2 SYDVKM. CDR3 length: 11 residues. Here the CDR3 reads CASSLPGILHF. The CDR3 DNA follows: TGTGCCAGCAGTTTACCGGGGATCCTGCATTTT.

The CDR3 coding sequence is TGTGCCAGCAGCCCCCGGACGGGGAGATACCAAGAGACCCAGTACTTC. Translated: CASSPRTGRYQETQYF. This chain joins TRBV7-3 and TRBJ2-5, with D tentatively TRBD2 (5 bases). Looked up from germline, CDR1 is SGHTA and CDR2 is FQGTGA. The CDR3 length is 16 residues. V was pared by 5 bases and J by 0 bases, with 16 bases between.